The 31 T cell receptor beta chains listed next were all sequenced from one sample in a study of PD-1 blockade in classical Hodgkin lymphoma. Each patient relapsed following autologous stem cell transplantation, and prior brentuximab vedotin exposure differed. Some clones are missing from TCRdb's copy, which holds only in-frame ones; the method was immunoSEQ multiplex PCR. This table holds approximately 150,000 clones, around four fifths found once. The sample consisted of peripheral blood mononuclear cells (PBMCs), taken before the second cycle of nivolumab. The source is a human donor with classical Hodgkin lymphoma.

This rearrangement joins TRBV13 to TRBJ1-2, with 9 bases that match TRBD1. V lost 4 bases and J lost 6; bases outside the gene matches: 6. The CDR3 consists of 14 residues. Germline assignment: CDR1 PRHDT and CDR2 FYEKMQ (reference sequence). CDR3 DNA sequence: TGTGCCAGCAGCTACACAGGGGGCGAGCATGGCTACACCTTC. This translates into CASSYTGGEHGYTF.

V and J are TRBV4-2 and TRBJ2-3; TRBD2 aligns across 7 bases. J lost 1 base, V lost 0 bases, and 16 bases had no gene match. From germline, CDR1 is LGHNA and CDR2 YNFKEQ. This CDR3 has 20 amino acids. The CDR3 nucleotides are TGTGCCAGCAGCCAAGATCCAGCGGGGTCTACATACGATGGCACAGATACGCAGTATTTT. Its translation is CASSQDPAGSTYDGTDTQYF.

V and J are TRBV19 and TRBJ2-7, with D unresolved. This CDR3 has 15 residues. Germline CDR1 LNHDA, CDR2 SQIVND (reference sequence). The V end lost 4 bases, the J end lost 3 bases, and 16 bases lay between the germline ends. The CDR3 spells CASSTSHSSRYEQYF. CDR3 DNA: TGTGCCAGTAGTACCTCTCACTCGAGTCGCTACGAGCAGTACTTC.

V usage is TRBV7-9 and J usage is TRBJ1-2; TRBD1 agrees at 7 bases. Germline lookup yields CDR1 SEHNR and CDR2 FQNEAQ (reference sequence). V was pared by 5 bases and J by 8 bases, with 8 bases of the junction left unmatched. The CDR3 spans 13 residues. CDR3 nucleotide sequence: TGTGCCAGCAGCCTAGACAGGGTGGGAGGCTACACCTTC. Translated, it gives CASSLDRVGGYTF.

To note about this clone: Other DNA sequences of this sample code for an identical CDR3. This sequence joins TRBV10-3 and TRBJ1-2; D remains ambiguous. V was cut by 0 bases and J by 2 bases, with 7 bases left in between. The length of the CDR3 is 14 residues. Germline V gene lookup returns CDR1 ENHRY and CDR2 SYGVKD. The CDR3 sequence is CAISESGRNYGYTF. As DNA, the CDR3 is TGTGCCATCAGTGAGTCTGGCAGAAACTATGGCTACACCTTC.

This clone was counted once. V and J are TRBV9 and TRBJ1-3, with TRBD1 matching 7 bases. Germline V lookup: CDR1 SGDLS, CDR2 YYNGEE. The CDR3 has 16 residues. The J segment lost 2 bases and the V segment lost 0 bases, leaving 5 bases of the junction unmatched. The CDR3 loop is CASSVGSGTAGNTIYF. CDR3 coding DNA: TGTGCCAGCAGCGTAGGAAGCGGGACAGCTGGAAACACCATATATTTT.

This clone was observed many times. This chain connects TRBV7-3 to TRBJ2-5; TRBD2 is a possible D gene (6 bases). The CDR3 runs 14 residues. Germline V gene data show CDR1 as SGHTA and CDR2 as FQGTGA. Trimming removed 1 base at V and 4 bases at J, with 10 bases between. CDR3 loop: CASSLNGGAETQYF. The CDR3 DNA reads TGTGCCAGCAGCTTAAACGGCGGGGCAGAGACCCAGTACTTC.

The rearrangement joins TRBV18 to TRBJ1-1; a possible D gene is TRBD1 (5 bases). This CDR3 region has 16 residues. Germline V gene lookup returns CDR1 KGHSH and CDR2 LQKENI. Trimming took 3 bases from V and 1 from J, leaving 15 bases between them. The CDR3 DNA reads as TGTGCCAGCTCACCTATCCCTGCGGGGGGGAACACTGAAGCTTTCTTT. This sequence encodes CASSPIPAGGNTEAFF.

This chain links TRBV5-1 with TRBJ2-3, with 13 positions matching TRBD2. Germline lookup yields CDR1 SGHRS and CDR2 YFSETQ. The CDR3 runs 17 residues. The V segment lost 0 bases and the J segment 3 bases; nucleotides outside the gene matches: 4. Here the CDR3 reads CASSLGLAGGGTDTQYF. The CDR3 DNA reads as TGCGCCAGCAGCTTGGGACTAGCGGGGGGAGGGACAGATACGCAGTATTTT.

This clone was observed a few times. The genes are TRBV30 and TRBJ1-3; the D is unclear. Trimming removed 4 bases at V and 0 bases at J, with 13 bases between. In germline, CDR1 is GTSNPN, CDR2 SVGIG (reference sequence). The CDR3 sequence is 15 residues long. The CDR3 region has the DNA TGTGCCTGGACCATTGGACGGACCTCTGGAAACACCATATATTTT. Translated, it gives CAWTIGRTSGNTIYF.

The chain carries TRBV4-2 and TRBJ2-7, with 13 bases lining up with TRBD2. Per germline, CDR1 LGHNA and CDR2 YNFKEQ. The V gene end was trimmed by 0 bases and the J gene end by 7 bases; junction bases not matched to a gene: 9. The CDR3 runs 17 residues. This chain's CDR3 is CASSQDRGLAGVGEQYF. The CDR3 DNA is TGTGCCAGCAGCCAAGATCGCGGACTAGCGGGAGTGGGAGAGCAGTACTTC.

V usage is TRBV10-3 and J usage is TRBJ1-5, with TRBD1 identical over 9 bases. The germline V gene has CDR1 ENHRY and CDR2 SYGVKD. The CDR3 is 15 residues long. V was clipped by 4 bases and J by 5 bases; unmatched bases: 6. The CDR3 here is CAISAGTGQHQPQHF. CDR3 DNA sequence: TGTGCCATCAGTGCGGGGACAGGGCAGCATCAGCCCCAGCATTTT.

The chain employs TRBV9 and TRBJ2-1, with 9 bases lining up with TRBD2. J gave up 10 bases and V 0 bases, and 14 bases lay outside the gene matches. Germline V gene lookup returns CDR1 SGDLS and CDR2 YYNGEE. The CDR3 has 17 amino acids. For the CDR3, the DNA is TGTGCCAGCAGCGTAGACCCTAGCGGGGTCCATGGGGGGGAGCAGTTCTTC. Translation gives CASSVDPSGVHGGEQFF. Full variable domain (rest looked up from reference TRBV9 and TRBJ2-1): DSGVTQTPKHLITATGQRVTLRCSPRSGDLSVYWYQQSLDQGLQFLIQYYNGEERAKGNILERFSAQQFPDLHSELNLSSLELGDSALYFCASSVDPSGVHGGEQFFGPGTRLTVL.

This chain joins TRBV18 and TRBJ2-7; 9 bases are shared with TRBD1. CDR3 size: 18 residues. Germline assignment: CDR1 KGHSH and CDR2 LQKENI. The V and J ends lost 6 bases and 0 bases, in that order; junction bases with no gene match: 15. For the CDR3, the DNA is TGTGCCAGCTCCTCACCGGGACAGGGACATGGGATCTCCTACGAGCAGTACTTC. It encodes CASSSPGQGHGISYEQYF.

This sequence joins TRBV28 and TRBJ2-2; D is perhaps TRBD2 (6 bases). Germline values: CDR1 MDHEN, CDR2 SYDVKM. The length of the CDR3 is 15 residues. V was cut by 4 bases and J by 3 bases, with 12 bases left in between. CDR3 loop: CASSWGLGDTGELFF. DNA of the CDR3: TGTGCCAGCAGTTGGGGACTTGGTGACACCGGGGAGCTGTTTTTT. The whole variable domain, remainder taken from reference TRBV28 and TRBJ2-2, is DVKVTQSSRYLVKRTGEKVFLECVQDMDHENMFWYRQDPGLGLRLIYFSYDVKMKEKGDIPEGYSVSREKKERFSLILESASTNQTSMYLCASSWGLGDTGELFFGEGSRLTVL.

This chain connects TRBV9 to TRBJ2-1, with a possible D match to TRBD2 (7 bases). The CDR3 loop spans 15 amino acids. V was cut by 1 base and J by 4 bases, with 12 bases left in between. Germline assignment: CDR1 SGDLS and CDR2 YYNGEE. The CDR3 sequence: CASSVTGGWYNEQFF. The CDR3 DNA is TGTGCCAGCAGCGTAACGGGGGGCTGGTACAATGAGCAGTTCTTC.

V is TRBV5-1 and J is TRBJ1-2; D ambiguous. CDR3 length equals 14 residues. From germline, CDR1 is SGHRS and CDR2 YFSETQ. Trimming stripped 4 bases from V and 2 bases from J, with 12 bases between. The CDR3 DNA sequence: TGCGCCAGCAGCCCAATTGGGCAGAACTATGGCTACACCTTC. Translated, it gives CASSPIGQNYGYTF.

The rearrangement uses TRBV7-6 and TRBJ1-6; D remains unclear. CDR3 size: 11 residues. CDR1 SGHVS and CDR2 FNYEAQ come from the germline V gene. V was pared by 1 base and J by 9 bases, with 1 base between. The CDR3 is CASSLGSPLHF. CDR3 DNA: TGTGCCAGCAGCTTAGGTTCACCCCTCCACTTT.

This clone appeared once. The V and J genes are TRBV6-6 and TRBJ1-5; perhaps TRBD1 as D (6 bases). Trimming removed 7 bases at V and 9 bases at J, with 19 bases between. Germline-derived CDR1 and CDR2 are MNHNY and SVGAGI (reference sequence). The CDR3 contains 14 residues. DNA of the CDR3: TGTGCCAGCATTGACAGGCTAGGTGTAGGGCCCCAGCATTTT. Its translation is CASIDRLGVGPQHF.

This clone was recorded only once. This sequence joins TRBV2 and TRBJ1-5; a possible D gene is TRBD1 (6 bases). This CDR3 is built from 20 residues. The V end was cut by 5 bases, the J end by 0 bases, with 26 bases between. Looked up from germline, CDR1 is SNHLY and CDR2 is FYNNEI. The CDR3 DNA reads TGTGCCAGCAGTAATTACGGACCGGGACAACAAATATATAGCAATCAGCCCCAGCATTTT. Translation: CASSNYGPGQQIYSNQPQHF. The whole variable domain, filled in from reference TRBV2 and TRBJ1-5, reads EPEVTQTPSHQVTQMGQEVILRCVPISNHLYFYWYRQILGQKVEFLVSFYNNEISEKSEIFDDQFSVERPDGSNFTLKIRSTKLEDSAMYFCASSNYGPGQQIYSNQPQHFGDGTRLSIL.

V gene TRBV19 combines with J gene TRBJ1-2, with D uncertain. This CDR3 region has 14 residues. Trimming removed 6 bases at V and 4 bases at J, with 15 bases between. CDR1 is LNHDA and CDR2 is SQIVND in the germline V gene (reference sequence). CDR3 region: CASSFPDFGYGYTF. CDR3 sequence (DNA): TGTGCCAGTAGCTTCCCGGATTTTGGCTATGGCTACACCTTC. The variable domain in full, with the rest retrieved from reference TRBV19 and TRBJ1-2, is DGGITQSPKYLFRKEGQNVTLSCEQNLNHDAMYWYRQDPGQGLRLIYYSQIVNDFQKGDIAEGYSVSREKKESFPLTVTSAQKNPTAFYLCASSFPDFGYGYTFGSGTRLTVV.

The V and J genes are TRBV5-6 and TRBJ1-1; D unresolved. V lost 4 bases, J lost 1 base, and 8 bases lay in between. Per the germline V gene, CDR1 is SGHDT and CDR2 is YYEEEE. This CDR3 is 13 amino acids long. The chain's CDR3 is CASSARGNTEAFF. The DNA for the CDR3 is TGTGCCAGCAGCGCACGGGGGAACACTGAAGCTTTCTTT.

This sequence joins TRBV29-1 and TRBJ1-2; the D is unclear. Trimming took off 4 bases at V and 4 bases at J, with 13 bases between the two ends. Germline-derived CDR1 and CDR2 are SQVTM and ANQGSEA. This CDR3 has 13 amino acids. The CDR3 nucleotides read TGCAGCGTTGTCAGGACGTTTGGCTATGGCTACACCTTC. Its protein is CSVVRTFGYGYTF.

This chain uses TRBV6-5 with TRBJ2-7; D not certain. CDR3 length: 12 amino acids. Germline V gene sequence: CDR1 MNHEY, CDR2 SVGAGI. Trimming stripped 11 bases from V and 7 bases from J, with 18 bases between. The CDR3 loop reads CAARSHPREQYF. CDR3 nucleotides: TGTGCCGCTAGGTCCCATCCGAGGGAGCAGTACTTC.

CDR3 sequence (DNA): TGTGCCAGCAAGTCCCCCGGGACCGAAAAACTGTTTTTT. This encodes CASKSPGTEKLFF. This chain connects TRBV27 to TRBJ1-4; a possible D gene is TRBD1 (5 bases). The CDR3 has 13 residues. Trimming pared 7 bases from V and 8 bases from J, leaving 14 bases between. Germline CDR1 reads MNHEY; CDR2 reads SMNVEV (reference sequence).

V gene TRBV28 combines with J gene TRBJ1-1; TRBD1 agrees at 7 bases. Germline V gives CDR1 MDHEN, CDR2 SYDVKM. This CDR3 is 14 amino acids long. With V trimmed by 2 bases and J by 10 bases, 10 bases remained unmatched. CDR3 sequence: CASSLPRQGRRAFF. CDR3 coding DNA: TGTGCCAGCAGTTTACCCCGACAGGGTCGAAGAGCTTTCTTT. The full variable domain, with the rest looked up from reference TRBV28 and TRBJ1-1, is DVKVTQSSRYLVKRTGEKVFLECVQDMDHENMFWYRQDPGLGLRLIYFSYDVKMKEKGDIPEGYSVSREKKERFSLILESASTNQTSMYLCASSLPRQGRRAFFGQGTRLTVV.

The table lists this clone with a few counts. In DNA, the CDR3 is TGCGCCAGCAGCTTGGAGGGACTAGCGGGGGGCCCACCCTACGAGCAGTACTTC. Protein: CASSLEGLAGGPPYEQYF. This rearrangement joins TRBV5-1 to TRBJ2-7, with TRBD2 identical over 15 bases. Germline V gene lookup returns CDR1 SGHRS and CDR2 YFSETQ. This CDR3 is 18 amino acids long. V dropped 0 bases and J dropped 2; count of bases not matched to a gene: 6.

V is TRBV7-9 and J is TRBJ2-4, with D perhaps matching TRBD2 (5 bases). With 6 bases removed from V and 1 base from J, the gap between germline ends came to 10 bases. CDR3 length: 14 amino acids. CDR1 is SEHNR, CDR2 FQNEAQ, per germline (reference sequence). The CDR3, as DNA: TGTGCCAGCAGGACTAACGGGGCCAAAAACATTCAGTACTTC. It yields the protein CASRTNGAKNIQYF.

This sequence joins TRBV18 and TRBJ1-4; TRBD1 aligns across 8 bases. The V gene's germline CDR1 is KGHSH and CDR2 LQKENI. V dropped 3 bases and J dropped 0; count of bases not matched to a gene: 3. This CDR3 contains 16 residues. The CDR3 is CASSPRTGSTNEKLFF. The CDR3 DNA reads TGTGCCAGCTCACCTCGGACAGGGTCAACTAATGAAAAACTGTTTTTT.

V and J are TRBV4-2 and TRBJ2-7; 10 positions agree with TRBD2. The CDR3 covers 14 residues. The V gene's germline CDR1 is LGHNA and CDR2 YNFKEQ. The V segment lost 0 bases and the J segment 13 bases; nucleotides outside the gene matches: 9. The CDR3 DNA reads as TGTGCCAGCAGCCAAGATTTGGCTAGCGGGGGTGTTTACTTC. Residues: CASSQDLASGGVYF.

The J gene is TRBJ2-3, the V gene TRBV2, with 8 bases fitting TRBD2. J was trimmed by 1 base and V by 5 bases; bases with no gene match: 2. The germline gives CDR1 SNHLY, CDR2 FYNNEI. The CDR3 is made up of 14 amino acids. The DNA of the CDR3 is TGTGCCAGCAGTAAGACTAGCGGCACAGATACGCAGTATTTT. This translates into CASSKTSGTDTQYF.